Reported below is one T cell receptor beta chain. Its antigen is unidentified. The source of the sample is a study of blood T cells in healthy people across ages. General study points: More naive CD4+ cells and higher diversity marked long-lived donors relative to aged donors.

The authors ran a second PCR of about 6 to 11 cycles using a sample-barcoded 5' primer and a J-beta primer mix. TCRdb passed the 5' RACE reads through MiXCR, listing each CDR3 protein once. The sample consists of roughly 550,000 distinct CDR3 sequences, 24% of them appearing once. Each donor's blood draw was roughly 10 milliliters of peripheral blood. CDR1 and CDR2 (germline): MNHNY, SVGAGI (reference sequence). Trimming cost V 4 bases and J 6 bases; bases outside gene matches: 4. The CDR3 totals 15 residues. The same specimen was also included in a second study, on T cells of mothers and their children. That study reports: Reads obtained per mother exceeded 10 million TCR beta CDR3 reads, with roughly 3.1 million obtained per child. Persistent microchimeric T cell clones were sought, and none were detected.

The sequencing input was blood. The rearrangement joins TRBV6-6 to TRBJ2-1, with 12 bases lining up with TRBD1. This TCR was recovered from a boy younger than 18 in good health. The CDR3 loop reads CASSWGQGASNEQFF. DNA for the CDR3: TGTGCCAGCAGTTGGGGACAGGGGGCCTCCAATGAGCAGTTCTTC.